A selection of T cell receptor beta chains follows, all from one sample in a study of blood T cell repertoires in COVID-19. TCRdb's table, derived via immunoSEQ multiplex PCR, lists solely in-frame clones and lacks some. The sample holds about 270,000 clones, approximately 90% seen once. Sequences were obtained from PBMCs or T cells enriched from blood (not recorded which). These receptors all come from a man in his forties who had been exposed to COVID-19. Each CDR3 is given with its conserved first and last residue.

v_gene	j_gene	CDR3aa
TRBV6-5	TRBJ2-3	CASRFDRDRTDTQYF
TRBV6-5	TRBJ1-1	CASSYRRGPRNTEAFF
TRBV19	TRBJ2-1	CASAVGSGGVNEQFF
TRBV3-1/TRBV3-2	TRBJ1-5	CASSQTGANQPQHF
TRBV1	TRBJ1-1	CTRRQTDCGTEAFF
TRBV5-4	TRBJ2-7	CASSLFNYEQYF
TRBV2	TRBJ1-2	CASRYPGQGMVGYTF
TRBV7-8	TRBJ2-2	CASRRSGSGTGELFF
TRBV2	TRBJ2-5	CASSEGDSFQETQYF
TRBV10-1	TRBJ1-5	CASSKTGTDFSNQPQHF
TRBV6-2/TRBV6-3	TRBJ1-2	CASSKQGAYGYTF
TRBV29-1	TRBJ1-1	CSVEGEDRVPEAFF
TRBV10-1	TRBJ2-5	CASSSMQGAQETQYF
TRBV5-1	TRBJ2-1	CASSRGLAQNNEQFF
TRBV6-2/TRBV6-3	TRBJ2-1	CASSPTEYNEQFF
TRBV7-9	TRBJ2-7	CASSSPSYEQYF
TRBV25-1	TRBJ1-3	CASSEFVSDTIYF
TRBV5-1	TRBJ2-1	CASSLTDGSISYNEQFF
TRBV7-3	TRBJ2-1	CASRRTGGSYNEQFF
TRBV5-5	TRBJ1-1	CASSLAEIVNTEAFF
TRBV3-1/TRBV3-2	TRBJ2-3	CASSQAAGVTDTQYF
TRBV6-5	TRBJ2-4	CASSQEGLAKNIQYF
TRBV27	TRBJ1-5	CASSTGSFGFGNQPQHF
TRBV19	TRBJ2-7	CASSKGTGDSYEQYF
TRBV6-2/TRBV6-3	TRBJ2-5	CASRPWRSETQYF
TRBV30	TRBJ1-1	CAWGTRGMNTEAFF
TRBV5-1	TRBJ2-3	CASSTGLAGADTQYF
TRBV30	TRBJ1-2	CAWSLQPPDRYGYTF
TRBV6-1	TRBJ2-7	CASSEATSGSYEQYF
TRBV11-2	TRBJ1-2	CASSSSSFYGYTF
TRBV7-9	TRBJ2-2	CASSLFLFNTGELFF
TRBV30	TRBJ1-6	CAWSSGQGQGSPLHF
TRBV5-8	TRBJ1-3	CASTRVTGNTIYF
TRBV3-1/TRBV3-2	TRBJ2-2	CASSQEALGREGDTGELFF
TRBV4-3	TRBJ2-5	CASSEFLAGVHETQYF